This TCR beta chain was sequenced for a study of CD8 T cells in ankylosing spondylitis. Comment on this clonotype: Its antigen is still unknown.

Study conclusions and caveats: Disease-linked clones were reportedly significantly enriched in matched ankylosing spondylitis synovial fluid. Peripheral blood held disease-linked clones only at relatively low frequency, and these were CD8+. Previously reported in reactive arthritis synovial fluid and blood were some of the motif variants. Made up of eight or nine highly homologous variants, a TCR beta motif appeared characteristic of ankylosing spondylitis blood.

Generation of TCR beta libraries employed quantitative 5'-RACE incorporating molecular barcodes. TCRdb called the 5' RACE reads again in MiXCR, with one record for every CDR3 protein. The table records over 400,000 distinct CDR3 sequences, around 26% of them present only once. After removal of 10 bases from V and 9 bases from J, the junction contained 8 bases not matched to a gene. This CDR3 has 13 amino acids. Sequencing was done on a sample of blood, either unsorted or a sorted T cell fraction (not recorded which). The receptor's source is a male donor with ankylosing spondylitis. The chain joins TRBV12-3 or TRBV12-4 to TRBJ2-1, with TRBD1 matching 11 bases. CDR3 coding DNA: TGTGCCACCTCAGGACAGGGGGCGAGTGAGCAGTTCTTC. Residues: CATSGQGASEQFF.